The subject of this entry is one T cell receptor beta chain. What this receptor recognizes is not known. No much larger clonotype is one base removed from it; base qualities were not supplied. Whole blood was collected in K2EDTA tubes by collaborating institutions according to the institutions' own protocols. For TCRbeta analysis, collaborators shipped samples in one of three forms: frozen whole blood, isolated PBMCs, or DNA extracted from either of those sample types. The sample belongs to a study of blood T cell repertoires in COVID-19 (dated by TCRdb to 2020 to 2021). Regarding the study in general: Samples from collaborators originated in the United States, Italy and Spain and spanned both the acute and convalescent phases of COVID-19. The material from the prospective study consisted of cDNA or gDNA derived from T cells, B-cell-depleted T cells, or PBMCs. Subjects who had been exposed to COVID-19, were actively infected with it, or had recovered from it provided the deeply sampled blood TCRbeta repertoires that made up the dataset. A freely available public database, intended as a resource for researchers studying the immune response to SARS-CoV-2, is where the repertoires were released. Samples came from the ongoing ImmuneRACE study (first 160 participants) plus 1,254 subjects from 6 global collaborators. The sample metadata nearly always contained a de-identified subject ID, COVID-19 status, age in years and sex. Where HLA class I and class II types were available, the types were taken from metadata supplied by the sample provider, not from assay-based typing.

TCRbeta CDR3 regions were amplified from genomic DNA by means of the immunoSEQ Assay, a bias-controlled multiplex PCR. For the original study's pipeline: The number of nucleated cells in each sample was estimated by amplification of reference gene primers within the assay. To quantify the absolute abundance of each unique TCRbeta CDR3 rearrangement, sequence reads were collapsed and filtered. For each sample, productive Simpson clonality was calculated by taking the square root of Simpson's diversity index across productive rearrangements. TCRdb carries this immuneACCESS record with in-frame sequences only. Its versions omit some clonotypes, under half of them owing to an unresolved V gene in the studies checked, with the rest unexplained. The D gene and trimming were derived from the DNA, and the V and J assignments and clone size from that table. The sample table records roughly 160,000 clones; about 86% of these occur just once. The ten most abundant clones make up 0.99% of the sample.

What the authors observed across the whole study: The quantity of clinical and demographic metadata differed by source and by participant and was supplied without curation.

The sample consisted of peripheral blood. The sequence was collected from a man younger than 30 with acute or convalescent COVID-19.

The CDR3 sequence is CATSRFQGRANYGYTF. The nucleotide sequence is given as TGTGCCACCAGCAGATTCCAGGGTCGCGCTAACTATGGCTACACCTTC. This chain is built from TRBV15 and TRBJ1-2; TRBD1 is possibly the D segment (5 matching bases). The junction shows trimming of 2 bases on V and 0 bases on J, plus 13 bases between the germline ends. The CDR3 starts with the cysteine, ends with the phenylalanine, and has 16 residues. Only CDR3 DNA is held: 48 bases, read in frame from base 1. Looking up the germline V gene (reference sequence) yields CDR1 LNHNV and CDR2 YYDKDF. The CDR3, completed at both ends by the reference TRBV15 and TRBJ1-2 genes, gives the full variable domain DAMVIQNPRYQVTQFGKPVTLSCSQTLNHNVMYWYQQKSSQAPKLLFHYYDKDFNNEADTPDNFQSRRPNTSFCFLDIRSPGLGDTAMYLCATSRFQGRANYGYTFGSGTRLTVV.